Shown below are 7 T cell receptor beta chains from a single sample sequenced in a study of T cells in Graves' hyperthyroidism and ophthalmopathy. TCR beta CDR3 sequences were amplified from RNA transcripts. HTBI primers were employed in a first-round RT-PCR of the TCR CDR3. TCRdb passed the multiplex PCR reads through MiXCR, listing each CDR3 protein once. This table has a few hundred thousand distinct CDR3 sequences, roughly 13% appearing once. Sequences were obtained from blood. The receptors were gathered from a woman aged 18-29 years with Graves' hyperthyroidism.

CDR3 residues: CASSYSTREGNTIYF. The DNA of the CDR3 is TGTGCCAGCAGTTACTCGACGAGAGAGGGAAACACCATATATTTT. The J gene is TRBJ1-3, the V gene TRBV6-5; D not resolved. CDR3 length: 15 residues. Germline CDR1 MNHEY, CDR2 SVGAGI. Deletions cut 0 bases from V and 4 bases from J, with 10 bases between.

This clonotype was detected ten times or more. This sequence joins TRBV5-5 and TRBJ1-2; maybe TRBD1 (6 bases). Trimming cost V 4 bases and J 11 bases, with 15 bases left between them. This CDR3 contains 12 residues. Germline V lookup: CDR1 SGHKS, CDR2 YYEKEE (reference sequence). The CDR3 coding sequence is TGTGCCAGCAGCCCCGGGACCAGGGGTTACACCTTC. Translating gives CASSPGTRGYTF.

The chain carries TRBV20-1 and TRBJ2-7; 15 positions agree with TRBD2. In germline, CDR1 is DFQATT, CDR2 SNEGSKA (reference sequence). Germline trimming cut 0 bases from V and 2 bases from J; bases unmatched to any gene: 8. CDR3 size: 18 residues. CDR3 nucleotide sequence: TGCAGTGCTAGAGATAGAGGGACTAGCGGGAGGTTGACCTACGAGCAGTACTTC. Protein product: CSARDRGTSGRLTYEQYF.

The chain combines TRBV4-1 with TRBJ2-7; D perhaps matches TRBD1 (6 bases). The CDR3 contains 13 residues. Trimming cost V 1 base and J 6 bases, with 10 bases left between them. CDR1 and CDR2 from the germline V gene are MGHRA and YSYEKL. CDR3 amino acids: CASSQGGQGEQYF. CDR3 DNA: TGCGCCAGCAGCCAAGGGGGGCAGGGCGAGCAGTACTTC.

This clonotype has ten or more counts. The CDR3 DNA follows: TGTGCCAGCAGACAGGCCGGGACAGCCTATGGCTACACCTTC. It translates to CASRQAGTAYGYTF. This chain connects TRBV27 to TRBJ1-2; 7 nucleotides align to TRBD1. Germline assignment: CDR1 MNHEY and CDR2 SMNVEV (reference sequence). Trimming cost V 6 bases and J 4 bases; bases outside gene matches: 8. The CDR3 loop spans 14 amino acids.

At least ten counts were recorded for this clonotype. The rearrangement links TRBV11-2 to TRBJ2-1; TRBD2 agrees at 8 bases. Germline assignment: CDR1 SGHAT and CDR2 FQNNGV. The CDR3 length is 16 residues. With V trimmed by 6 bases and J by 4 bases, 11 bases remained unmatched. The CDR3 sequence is CASRPRPREGYNEQFF. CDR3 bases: TGTGCCAGCAGGCCCCGGCCCCGGGAGGGATACAATGAGCAGTTCTTC.

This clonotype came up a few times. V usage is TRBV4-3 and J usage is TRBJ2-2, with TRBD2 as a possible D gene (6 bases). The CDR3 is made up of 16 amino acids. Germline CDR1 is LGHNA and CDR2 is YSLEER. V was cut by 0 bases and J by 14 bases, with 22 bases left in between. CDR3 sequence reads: CASSQEGSSTAGKLFF. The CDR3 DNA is TGCGCCAGCAGCCAAGAGGGTTCCTCCACCGCGGGGAAACTGTTTTTT.